What follows are 13 T cell receptor beta chains derived from one specimen sequenced in a study of blood T cells in healthy people across ages. Sample-barcoded 5' priming and a J-beta primer mix drove a second PCR of roughly 6 to 12 cycles. From the 5' RACE reads, TCRdb called clonotypes with MiXCR, one entry per CDR3 protein. The sample gives 780,000 or so distinct CDR3 sequences, approximately 55% of which show up once; roughly 37% is in the top ten. The sequenced sample was blood. These receptors all stem from a man older than 75 in good health.

The chain carries TRBV11-2 and TRBJ2-1, with TRBD2 matching over 8 bases. In germline, CDR1 is SGHAT, CDR2 FQNNGV. This CDR3 is 16 amino acids long. V gave up 6 bases and J gave up 2 bases; unmatched junction bases: 9. CDR3 nucleotides: TGTGCCAGCAGTACAGTTGCCGGGGGGGCCTACAATGAGCAGTTCTTC. Protein product: CASSTVAGGAYNEQFF. Variable domain in full (rest from reference TRBV11-2 and TRBJ2-1): EAGVAQSPRYKIIEKRQSVAFWCNPISGHATLYWYQQILGQGPKLLIQFQNNGVVDDSQLPKDRFSAERLKGVDSTLKIQPAKLEDSAVYLCASSTVAGGAYNEQFFGPGTRLTVL.

This chain joins TRBV7-9 and TRBJ2-7, with D possibly being TRBD1 (6 bases). The CDR3 contains 14 residues. The ends were cut back, 3 bases at V and 3 bases at J, with 12 bases in the middle. Germline V gene data show CDR1 as SEHNR and CDR2 as FQNEAQ (reference sequence). CDR3: CASSLADRRYEQYF. The CDR3 DNA is TGTGCCAGCAGCTTGGCCGACAGGCGCTACGAGCAGTACTTC.

The chain recombines TRBV7-9 with TRBJ1-4; D is unresolved. V was shortened by 5 bases and J by 8 bases, with 15 bases between the two germline ends. The CDR3 extends over 14 amino acids. CDR1 is SEHNR, CDR2 FQNEAQ, per germline (reference sequence). CDR3 in DNA: TGTGCCAGCAGCCCTCCGCAGAGGAGAGAAAAACTGTTTTTT. This codes for CASSPPQRREKLFF. Using reference TRBV7-9 and TRBJ1-4 for the parts outside the CDR3, the full variable domain is DTGVSQNPRHKITKRGQNVTFRCDPISEHNRLYWYRQTLGQGPEFLTYFQNEAQLEKSRLLSDRFSAERPKGSFSTLEIQRTEQGDSAMYLCASSPPQRREKLFFGSGTQLSVL.

This clonotype came up once. A much larger clone differs from this one at a single base, so this may be a read error. The gene calls are TRBV28 and TRBJ2-5; 8 bases fit TRBD1. Germline V CDR1 and CDR2: MDHEN, SYDVKM. CDR3 length: 15 amino acids. CDR3 region: CACRQTGGGQETQYF. CDR3 sequence (DNA): TGTGCCTGCAGACAAACAGGGGGAGGCCAAGAGACCCAGTACTTC. The complete variable domain, with remaining parts taken from reference TRBV28 and TRBJ2-5, reads DVKVTQSSRYLVKRTGEKVFLECVQDMDHENMFWYRQDPGLGLRLIYFSYDVKMKEKGDIPEGYSVSREKKERFSLILESASTNQTSMYLCACRQTGGGQETQYFGPGTRLLVL.

The table lists this clonotype with a count of one. A much larger clone differs from this one at a single base, so this may be a read error. The chain links TRBV29-1 to TRBJ2-3, with D possibly matching TRBD1 (5 bases). V was pared by 7 bases and J by 0 bases, with 20 bases between. Germline V CDR1 and CDR2: SQVTM, ANQGSEA. The CDR3 runs to 16 residues. In DNA form, the CDR3 reads TGCAGCGGCCGTTTTAGTACAGGCAGTAGCACAGATACGCAGTATTTT. This gives the protein CSGRFSTGSSTDTQYF.

This sequence joins TRBV27 and TRBJ2-7; perhaps TRBD1 as D (5 bases). This CDR3 has 14 residues. Per germline, CDR1 MNHEY and CDR2 SMNVEV (reference sequence). Trimming removed 0 bases at V and 1 base at J, with 7 bases between. The CDR3 loop is CASSLSKGSYEQYF. The CDR3 region has the DNA TGTGCCAGCAGTTTATCGAAGGGGTCCTACGAGCAGTACTTC.

The J gene is TRBJ2-1, the V gene TRBV6-5; 9 bases align to TRBD1. The CDR3 is 15 amino acids. Losses at the gene ends were 5 bases for V and 7 bases for J; bases not matched to a gene: 9. Per the germline V gene, CDR1 is MNHEY and CDR2 is SVGAGI. The CDR3 DNA reads TGTGCCAGCAGTCTCCCCGGGACAGGGCAAAATGAGCAGTTCTTC. Translating gives CASSLPGTGQNEQFF.

The sample holds a few counts of this clonotype. The gene calls are TRBV12-3 or TRBV12-4 and TRBJ1-2, with D hard to call. V was clipped by 4 bases and J by 4 bases, with 7 bases between them. The CDR3 is made up of 12 amino acids. The CDR3 coding sequence is TGTGCCAGCAGTTCCTCAGCCTATGGCTACACCTTC. Amino acid sequence: CASSSSAYGYTF.

V gene TRBV29-1 combines with J gene TRBJ2-2; maybe TRBD2 (6 bases). The CDR3 has 16 residues. CDR1 is SQVTM, CDR2 ANQGSEA, per germline. Trimming pared 3 bases from V and 0 bases from J, leaving 14 bases between. CDR3 residues: CSVEKGTGANTGELFF. CDR3 bases: TGCAGCGTTGAGAAGGGGACTGGAGCGAACACCGGGGAGCTGTTTTTT.

This chain uses TRBV19 with TRBJ1-2; TRBD1 is a possible D gene (5 bases). CDR3 length: 14 amino acids. Trimming stripped 10 bases from V and 4 bases from J, with 19 bases between. CDR1 and CDR2 from the germline V gene are LNHDA and SQIVND (reference sequence). DNA of the CDR3: TGTGCCATCGGGGGGGACGGCGGTCTCTATGGCTACACCTTC. Its translation: CAIGGDGGLYGYTF.

This clonotype has just a few counts. J is TRBJ2-6 and V is TRBV25-1; D is unresolved. This CDR3 spans 17 amino acids. Germline V gene data show CDR1 as MGHDK and CDR2 as SYGVNS. The V and J ends lost 4 bases and 0 bases respectively, with 13 bases between them. The CDR3 DNA reads as TGTGCCAGCAGTGGCAGGACGGGTAGCTCTGGGGCCAACGTCCTGACTTTC. Its protein is CASSGRTGSSGANVLTF.

This clonotype turned up a few times. V is TRBV27 and J is TRBJ2-1; D assignment may be TRBD1 or TRBD2 (5 bases each). Germline CDR1 reads MNHEY; CDR2 reads SMNVEV (reference sequence). Trimming removed 1 base at V and 6 bases at J, with 13 bases between. The CDR3 spans 15 residues. The CDR3 region is CASSLWSGRINEQFF. DNA for the CDR3: TGTGCCAGCAGTTTATGGTCGGGGCGGATCAATGAGCAGTTCTTC.

The rearrangement uses TRBV2 and TRBJ1-6; tentative D call: TRBD1 (5 bases). Trimming left V 8 bases short and J 4 bases short, with 15 bases between. The germline V gene has CDR1 SNHLY and CDR2 FYNNEI. The CDR3 loop spans 15 amino acids. The CDR3 bases are TGTGCCAGCGGGGCCCCCGACAGATATAATTCACCCCTCCACTTT. This sequence encodes CASGAPDRYNSPLHF.